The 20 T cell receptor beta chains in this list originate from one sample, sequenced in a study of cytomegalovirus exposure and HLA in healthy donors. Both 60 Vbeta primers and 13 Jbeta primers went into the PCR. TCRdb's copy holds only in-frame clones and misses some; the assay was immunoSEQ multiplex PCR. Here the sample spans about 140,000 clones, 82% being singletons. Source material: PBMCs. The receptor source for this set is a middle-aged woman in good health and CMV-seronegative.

This chain's CDR3 is CASSQVAGLGTGELFF. In DNA form, the CDR3 reads TGCGCCAGCAGCCAAGTGGCGGGGTTGGGCACCGGGGAGCTGTTTTTT. The chain employs TRBV4-1 and TRBJ2-2; the D gene is possibly TRBD2 (6 bases). This CDR3 is built from 16 residues. Trimming removed 1 base at V and 4 bases at J, with 13 bases between. CDR1 and CDR2 (germline): MGHRA, YSYEKL.

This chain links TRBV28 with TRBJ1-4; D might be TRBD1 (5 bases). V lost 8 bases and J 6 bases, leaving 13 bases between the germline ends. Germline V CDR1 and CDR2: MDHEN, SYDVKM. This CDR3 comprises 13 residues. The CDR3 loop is CASLRGGDEKLFF. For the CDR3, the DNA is TGTGCCAGCCTTCGGGGGGGGGATGAAAAACTGTTTTTT.

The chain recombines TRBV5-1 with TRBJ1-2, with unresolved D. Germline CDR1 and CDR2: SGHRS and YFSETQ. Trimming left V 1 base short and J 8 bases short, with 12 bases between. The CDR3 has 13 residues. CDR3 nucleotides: TGCGCCAGCAGCTTGAGCACCCCCGGGGGCTACACCTTC. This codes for CASSLSTPGGYTF.

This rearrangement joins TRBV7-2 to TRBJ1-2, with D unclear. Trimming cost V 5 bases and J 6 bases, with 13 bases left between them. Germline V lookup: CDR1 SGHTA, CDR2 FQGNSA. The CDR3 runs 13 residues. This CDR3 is CASSLPRRDGYTF. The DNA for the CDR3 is TGTGCCAGCAGCCTCCCCCGACGGGATGGCTACACCTTC.

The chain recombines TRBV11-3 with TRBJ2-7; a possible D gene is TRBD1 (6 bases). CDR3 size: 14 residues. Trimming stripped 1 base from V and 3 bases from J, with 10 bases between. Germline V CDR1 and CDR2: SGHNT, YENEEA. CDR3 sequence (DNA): TGTGCCAGCAGCTTAGGAGGGGACATCTACGAGCAGTACTTC. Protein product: CASSLGGDIYEQYF.

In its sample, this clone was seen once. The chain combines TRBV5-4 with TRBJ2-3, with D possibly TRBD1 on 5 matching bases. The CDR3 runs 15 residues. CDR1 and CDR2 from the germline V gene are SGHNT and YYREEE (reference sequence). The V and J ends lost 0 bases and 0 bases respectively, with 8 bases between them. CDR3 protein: CASSLVPGSTDTQYF. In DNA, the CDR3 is TGTGCCAGCAGCTTGGTCCCAGGGAGCACAGATACGCAGTATTTT.

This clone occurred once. CDR3 DNA sequence: TGTGCCAGCAGTTTATATCCGGGGAACACTGAAGCTTTCTTT. Its translation is CASSLYPGNTEAFF. The chain recombines TRBV28 with TRBJ1-1; D ambiguous. V lost 1 base, J lost 1 base, and 7 bases lay in between. CDR1 MDHEN and CDR2 SYDVKM come from the germline V gene. The CDR3 runs 14 residues.

The CDR3 DNA reads TGCGCCAGCAGCCAAGATGACGCGGGAGATACGCAGTATTTT. This encodes CASSQDDAGDTQYF. The chain has TRBV4-3 and TRBJ2-3; D possibly corresponds to TRBD2 (5 bases). Per germline, CDR1 LGHNA and CDR2 YSLEER. V lost 0 bases and J 5 bases, leaving 9 bases between the germline ends. CDR3 length: 14 amino acids.

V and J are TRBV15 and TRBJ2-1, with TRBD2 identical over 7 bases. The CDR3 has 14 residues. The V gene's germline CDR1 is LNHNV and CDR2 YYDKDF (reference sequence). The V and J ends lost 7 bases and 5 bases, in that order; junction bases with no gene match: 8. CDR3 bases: TGTGCCACCACCTCTAGCGGAGAACACAATGAGCAGTTCTTC. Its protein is CATTSSGEHNEQFF.

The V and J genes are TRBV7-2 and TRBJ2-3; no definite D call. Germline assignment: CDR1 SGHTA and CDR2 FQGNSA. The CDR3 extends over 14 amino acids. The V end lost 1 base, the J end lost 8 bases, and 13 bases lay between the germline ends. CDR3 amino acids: CASSLVTASSTQYF. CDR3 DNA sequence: TGTGCCAGCAGCTTAGTAACGGCTAGTAGTACGCAGTATTTT.

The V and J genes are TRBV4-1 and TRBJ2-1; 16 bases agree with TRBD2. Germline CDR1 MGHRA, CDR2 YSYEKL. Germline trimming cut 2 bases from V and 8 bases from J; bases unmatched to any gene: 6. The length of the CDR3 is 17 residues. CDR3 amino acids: CASSQTGTSGRVDEQFF. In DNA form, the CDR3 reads TGCGCCAGCAGCCAAACCGGGACTAGCGGGAGGGTCGATGAGCAGTTCTTC.

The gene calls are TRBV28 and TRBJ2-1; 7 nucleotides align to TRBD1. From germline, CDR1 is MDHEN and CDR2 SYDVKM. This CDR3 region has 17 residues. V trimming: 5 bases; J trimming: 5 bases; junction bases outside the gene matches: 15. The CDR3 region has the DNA TGTGCCAGCAGTCCCCCCTTATCCGGGACAGCCCACAATGAGCAGTTCTTC. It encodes CASSPPLSGTAHNEQFF.

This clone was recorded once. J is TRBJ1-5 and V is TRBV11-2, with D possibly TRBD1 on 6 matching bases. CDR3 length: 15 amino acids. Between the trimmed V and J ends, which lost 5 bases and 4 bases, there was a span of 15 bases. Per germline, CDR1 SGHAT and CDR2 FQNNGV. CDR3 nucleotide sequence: TGTGCCAGCAGCCTTATGACAGGTCGGAATCAGCCCCAGCATTTT. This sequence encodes CASSLMTGRNQPQHF.

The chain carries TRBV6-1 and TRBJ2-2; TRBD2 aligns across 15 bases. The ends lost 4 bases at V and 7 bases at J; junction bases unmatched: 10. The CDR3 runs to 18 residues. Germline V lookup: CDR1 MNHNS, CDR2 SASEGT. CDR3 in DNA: TGTGCCAGCAGTGCAAGGACTAGCGGGAGGGCCTATAGCGGGGAGCTGTTTTTT. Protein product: CASSARTSGRAYSGELFF.

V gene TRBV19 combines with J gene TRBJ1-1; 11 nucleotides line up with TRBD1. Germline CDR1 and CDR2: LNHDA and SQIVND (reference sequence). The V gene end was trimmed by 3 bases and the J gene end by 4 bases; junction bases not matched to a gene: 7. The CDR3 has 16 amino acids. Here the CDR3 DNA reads TGTGCCAGTAGTATTGGGGGACAGGGGGTTGGCACTGAAGCTTTCTTT. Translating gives CASSIGGQGVGTEAFF.

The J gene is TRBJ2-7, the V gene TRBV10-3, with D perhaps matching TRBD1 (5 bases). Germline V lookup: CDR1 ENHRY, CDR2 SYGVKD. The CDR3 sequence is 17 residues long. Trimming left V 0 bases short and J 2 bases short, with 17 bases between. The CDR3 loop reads CAISESLIRDKAYEQYF. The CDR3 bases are TGTGCCATCAGTGAGTCCCTGATCAGGGATAAAGCCTACGAGCAGTACTTC.

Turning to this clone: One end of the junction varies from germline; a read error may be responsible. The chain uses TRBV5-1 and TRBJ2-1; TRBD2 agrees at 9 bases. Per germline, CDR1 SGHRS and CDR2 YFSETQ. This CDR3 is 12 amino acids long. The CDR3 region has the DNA TGCGCCAGCGGGTTAGCGGGAGAGGAGCAGCTCTTC. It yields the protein CASGLAGEEQLF.

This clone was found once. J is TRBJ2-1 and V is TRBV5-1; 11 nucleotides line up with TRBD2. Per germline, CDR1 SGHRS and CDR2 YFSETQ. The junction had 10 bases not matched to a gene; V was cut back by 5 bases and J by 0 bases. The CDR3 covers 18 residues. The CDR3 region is CASSIGLAGLSSYNEQFF. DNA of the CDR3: TGCGCCAGCAGTATCGGACTAGCGGGCCTCAGCTCCTACAATGAGCAGTTCTTC.

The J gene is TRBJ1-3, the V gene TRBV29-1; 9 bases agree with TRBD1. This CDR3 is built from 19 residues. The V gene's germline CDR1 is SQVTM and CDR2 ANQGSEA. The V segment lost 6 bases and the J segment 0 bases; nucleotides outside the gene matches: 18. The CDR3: CSVSQGGQGTVGSGNTIYF. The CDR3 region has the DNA TGCAGCGTCTCTCAAGGCGGACAGGGGACGGTGGGCTCTGGAAACACCATATATTTT.

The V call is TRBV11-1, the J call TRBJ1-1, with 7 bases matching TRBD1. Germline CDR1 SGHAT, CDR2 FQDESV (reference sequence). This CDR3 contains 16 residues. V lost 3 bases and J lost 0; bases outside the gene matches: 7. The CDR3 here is CASSFDRVLMNTEAFF. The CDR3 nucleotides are TGTGCCAGCAGCTTCGACAGGGTCCTCATGAACACTGAAGCTTTCTTT.